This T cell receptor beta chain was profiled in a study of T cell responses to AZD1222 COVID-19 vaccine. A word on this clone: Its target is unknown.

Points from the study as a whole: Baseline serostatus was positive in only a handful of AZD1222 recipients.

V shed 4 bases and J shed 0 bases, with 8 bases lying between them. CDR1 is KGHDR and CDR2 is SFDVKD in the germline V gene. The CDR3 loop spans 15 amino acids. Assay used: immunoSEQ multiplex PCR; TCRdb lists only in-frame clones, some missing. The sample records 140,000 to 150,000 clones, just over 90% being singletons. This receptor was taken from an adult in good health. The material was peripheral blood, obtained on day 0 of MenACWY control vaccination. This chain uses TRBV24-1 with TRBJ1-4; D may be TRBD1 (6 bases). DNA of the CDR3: TGTGCCACCAGTGAGACAGGAGCAACTAATGAAAAACTGTTTTTT. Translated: CATSETGATNEKLFF.